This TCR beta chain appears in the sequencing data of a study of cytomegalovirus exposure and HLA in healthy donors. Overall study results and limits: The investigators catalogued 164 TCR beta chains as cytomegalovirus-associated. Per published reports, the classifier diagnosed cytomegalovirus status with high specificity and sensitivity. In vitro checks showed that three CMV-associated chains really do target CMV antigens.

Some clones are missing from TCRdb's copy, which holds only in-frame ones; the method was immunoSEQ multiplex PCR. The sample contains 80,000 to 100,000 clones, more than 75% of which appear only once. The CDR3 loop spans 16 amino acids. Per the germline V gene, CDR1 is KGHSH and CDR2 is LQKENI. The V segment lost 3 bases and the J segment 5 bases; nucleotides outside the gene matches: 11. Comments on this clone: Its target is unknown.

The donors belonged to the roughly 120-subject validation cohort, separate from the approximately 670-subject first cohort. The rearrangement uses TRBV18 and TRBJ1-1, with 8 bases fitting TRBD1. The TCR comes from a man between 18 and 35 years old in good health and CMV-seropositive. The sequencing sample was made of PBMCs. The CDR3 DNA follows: TGTGCCAGCTCACCTATACAGGGGGGAGAGGATACTGAAGCTTTCTTT. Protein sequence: CASSPIQGGEDTEAFF.